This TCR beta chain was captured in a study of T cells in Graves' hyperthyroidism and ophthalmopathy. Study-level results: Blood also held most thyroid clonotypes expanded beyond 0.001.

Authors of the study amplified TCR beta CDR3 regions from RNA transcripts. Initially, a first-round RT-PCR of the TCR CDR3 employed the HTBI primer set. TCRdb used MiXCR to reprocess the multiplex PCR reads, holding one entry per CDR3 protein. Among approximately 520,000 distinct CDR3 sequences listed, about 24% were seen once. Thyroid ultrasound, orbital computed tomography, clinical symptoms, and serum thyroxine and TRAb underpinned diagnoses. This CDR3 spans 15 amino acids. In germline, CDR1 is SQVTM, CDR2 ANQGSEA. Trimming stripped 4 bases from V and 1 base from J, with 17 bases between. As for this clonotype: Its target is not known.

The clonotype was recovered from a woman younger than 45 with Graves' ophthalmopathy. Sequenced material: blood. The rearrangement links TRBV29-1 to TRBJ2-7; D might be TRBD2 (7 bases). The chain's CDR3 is CSVVGVRGASYEQYF. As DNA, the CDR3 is TGCAGCGTTGTCGGGGTCCGGGGGGCATCCTACGAGCAGTACTTC.